The next 5 T cell receptor beta chains were all read from a single sample in a study of T cells in tuberculosis. Data came from immunoSEQ multiplex PCR; TCRdb stores just in-frame clones and leaves some out. The sample lists around 23,000 clones; approximately 85% were seen once. Specified time point: new active TB diagnosis, blood taken before or within 7 days of starting treatment. This sample comprised PBMCs, obtained at tuberculosis diagnosis. All receptors come from an adult with tuberculosis.

The chain links TRBV10-1 to TRBJ2-3, with TRBD1 as a possible D gene (5 bases). V was clipped by 2 bases and J by 4 bases, with 7 bases between them. Germline assignment: CDR1 WNHNN and CDR2 SYGVQD (reference sequence). The CDR3 is 13 amino acids. CDR3 coding DNA: TGCGCCAGCAGTGAGAACAGGCCAGATACGCAGTATTTT. Residues: CASSENRPDTQYF.

This clone turned up a few times. The J gene is TRBJ1-5, the V gene TRBV28; weak D call: TRBD1 (5 bases). Germline values: CDR1 MDHEN, CDR2 SYDVKM. Trimming left V 6 bases short and J 5 bases short, with 14 bases between. This CDR3 is 14 amino acids long. The CDR3 coding sequence is TGTGCCAGCAGCCAGGGAGGGCGGGATCAGCCCCAGCATTTT. As protein: CASSQGGRDQPQHF. The full variable domain, with the rest looked up from reference TRBV28 and TRBJ1-5, is DVKVTQSSRYLVKRTGEKVFLECVQDMDHENMFWYRQDPGLGLRLIYFSYDVKMKEKGDIPEGYSVSREKKERFSLILESASTNQTSMYLCASSQGGRDQPQHFGDGTRLSIL.

The chain recombines TRBV30 with TRBJ1-4, with TRBD1 matching over 8 bases. Per germline, CDR1 GTSNPN and CDR2 SVGIG (reference sequence). The CDR3 spans 14 residues. J lost 5 bases, V lost 8 bases, and 10 bases had no gene match. CDR3 sequence reads: CAAGTGKSNEKLFF. The CDR3 region has the DNA TGTGCCGCCGGGACAGGAAAGTCGAATGAAAAACTGTTTTTT.

This clone was found a few times. The chain is built from TRBV30 and TRBJ2-3; D gene ambiguous. The ends were cut back, 4 bases at V and 5 bases at J, with 7 bases in the middle. CDR3 size: 11 residues. CDR1 GTSNPN and CDR2 SVGIG come from the germline V gene (reference sequence). The CDR3 loop is CAWTRVDTQYF. CDR3 nucleotide sequence: TGTGCCTGGACACGAGTAGATACGCAGTATTTT. The variable domain in full, completed from reference TRBV30 and TRBJ2-3, reads SQTIHQWPATLVQPVGSPLSLECTVEGTSNPNLYWYRQAAGRGLQLLFYSVGIGQISSEVPQNLSASRPQDRQFILSSKKLLLSDSGFYLCAWTRVDTQYFGPGTRLTVL.

This chain uses TRBV19 with TRBJ1-5; 8 bases align to TRBD1. CDR3 length equals 14 residues. The V and J ends lost 4 bases and 7 bases, in that order; junction bases with no gene match: 6. Germline CDR1 LNHDA, CDR2 SQIVND (reference sequence). This CDR3 is CASSTQGARQPQHF. CDR3 nucleotide sequence: TGTGCCAGTAGTACCCAGGGGGCGAGGCAGCCCCAGCATTTT.